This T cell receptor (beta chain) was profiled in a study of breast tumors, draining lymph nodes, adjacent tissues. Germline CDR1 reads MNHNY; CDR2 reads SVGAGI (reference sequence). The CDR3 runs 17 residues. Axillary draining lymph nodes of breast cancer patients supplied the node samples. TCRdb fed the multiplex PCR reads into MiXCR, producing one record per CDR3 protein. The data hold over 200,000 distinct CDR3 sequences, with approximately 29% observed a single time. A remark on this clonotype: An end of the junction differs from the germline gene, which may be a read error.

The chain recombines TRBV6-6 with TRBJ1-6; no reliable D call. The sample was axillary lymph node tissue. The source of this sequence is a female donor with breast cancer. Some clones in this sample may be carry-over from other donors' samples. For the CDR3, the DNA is TGTGCCAGCAGTCAGCCCCGTGGTGTGGGGTATAATTCACCCCTCTACTTT. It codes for CASSQPRGVGYNSPLYF.